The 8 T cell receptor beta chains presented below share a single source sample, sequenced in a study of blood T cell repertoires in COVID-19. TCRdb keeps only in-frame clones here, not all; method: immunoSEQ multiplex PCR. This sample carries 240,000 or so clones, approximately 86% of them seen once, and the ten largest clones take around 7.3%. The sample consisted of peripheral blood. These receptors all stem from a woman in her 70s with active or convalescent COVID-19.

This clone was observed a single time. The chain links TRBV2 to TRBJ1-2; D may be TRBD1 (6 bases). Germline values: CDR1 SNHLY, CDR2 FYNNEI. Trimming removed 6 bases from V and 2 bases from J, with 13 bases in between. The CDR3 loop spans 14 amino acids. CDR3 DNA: TGTGCCAGCAGCCGGGACACTGTGAACTATGGCTACACCTTC. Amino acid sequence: CASSRDTVNYGYTF.

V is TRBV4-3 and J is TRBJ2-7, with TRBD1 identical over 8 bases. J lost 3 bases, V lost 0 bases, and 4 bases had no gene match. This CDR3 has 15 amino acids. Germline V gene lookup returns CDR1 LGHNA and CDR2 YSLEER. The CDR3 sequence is CASSQDLGTGYEQYF. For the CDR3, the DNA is TGCGCCAGCAGCCAAGATTTGGGGACAGGCTACGAGCAGTACTTC.

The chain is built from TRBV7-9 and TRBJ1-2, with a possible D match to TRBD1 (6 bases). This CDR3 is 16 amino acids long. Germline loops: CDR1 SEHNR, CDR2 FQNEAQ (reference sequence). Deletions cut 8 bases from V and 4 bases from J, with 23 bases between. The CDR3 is CASASKTGTPSYGYTF. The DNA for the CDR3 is TGTGCCAGCGCATCAAAAACCGGGACACCGAGCTATGGCTACACCTTC.

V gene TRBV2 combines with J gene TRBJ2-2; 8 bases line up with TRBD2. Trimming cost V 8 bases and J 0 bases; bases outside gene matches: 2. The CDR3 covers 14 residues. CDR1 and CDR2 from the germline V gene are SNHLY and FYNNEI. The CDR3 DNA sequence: TGTGCCAGCCGGGGGGGGTCGAACACCGGGGAGCTGTTTTTT. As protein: CASRGGSNTGELFF.

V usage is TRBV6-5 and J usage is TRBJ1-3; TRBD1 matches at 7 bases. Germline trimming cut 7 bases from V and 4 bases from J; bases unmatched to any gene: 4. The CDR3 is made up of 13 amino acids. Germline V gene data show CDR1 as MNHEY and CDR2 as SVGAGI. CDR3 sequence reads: CASTVTGGNTIYF. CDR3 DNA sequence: TGTGCCAGCACGGTGACAGGGGGAAACACCATATATTTT.

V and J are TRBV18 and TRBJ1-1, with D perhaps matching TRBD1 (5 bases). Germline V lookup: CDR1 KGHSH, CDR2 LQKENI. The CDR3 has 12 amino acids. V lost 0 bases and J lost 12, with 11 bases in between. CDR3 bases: TGTGCCAGCTCACCACCGCGGGACTTGACTTTCTTT. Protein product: CASSPPRDLTFF.

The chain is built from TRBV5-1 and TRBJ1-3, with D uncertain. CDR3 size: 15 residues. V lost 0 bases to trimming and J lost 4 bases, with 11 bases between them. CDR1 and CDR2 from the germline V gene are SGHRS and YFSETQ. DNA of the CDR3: TGCGCCAGCAGCTTGGGTCAAGCGTCCGGAAACACCATATATTTT. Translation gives CASSLGQASGNTIYF. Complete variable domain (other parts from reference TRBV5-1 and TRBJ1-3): KAGVTQTPRYLIKTRGQQVTLSCSPISGHRSVSWYQQTPGQGLQFLFEYFSETQRNKGNFPGRFSGRQFSNSRSEMNVSTLELGDSALYLCASSLGQASGNTIYFGEGSWLTVV.

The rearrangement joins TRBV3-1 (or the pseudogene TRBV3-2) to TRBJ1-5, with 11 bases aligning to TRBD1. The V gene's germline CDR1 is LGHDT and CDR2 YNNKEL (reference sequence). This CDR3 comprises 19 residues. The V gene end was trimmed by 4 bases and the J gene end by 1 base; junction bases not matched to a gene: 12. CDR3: CASSPTGTGGLGSNQPQHF. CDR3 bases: TGTGCCAGCAGCCCCACCGGGACAGGGGGTTTAGGAAGCAATCAGCCCCAGCATTTT.